Sequencing of this TCR beta chain was carried out in a study of cytomegalovirus exposure and HLA in healthy donors. Background on the study: Previous work identified roughly 110 million unique TCR beta sequences from around 200 million T cells. Study-wide points: Within a later analysis, the majority of CMV-associated TCR beta chains appeared HLA-restricted.

With regard to this clone: Its antigen is unknown.

The V and J ends lost 4 bases and 4 bases respectively, with 13 bases between them. The CDR3 has 14 residues. Germline CDR1 and CDR2: LNHDA and SQIVND (reference sequence). Vbeta (60) and Jbeta (13) primers were used in the PCR. Clones were sequenced by immunoSEQ multiplex PCR, and TCRdb holds only the in-frame ones, with some missing. The data contain about 180,000 clones, under 80% of them singletons. Sequenced material: PBMCs. The rearrangement joins TRBV19 to TRBJ1-1; the D is unclear. The sequence was collected from a human donor in good health. The CDR3 region is CASSKGERSTEAFF. The CDR3 DNA sequence: TGTGCCAGTAGTAAAGGAGAACGGAGCACTGAAGCTTTCTTT.